This T cell receptor (beta chain) emerged from a study of beta chain features in type 1 diabetes. This clone has more than one count but fewer than ten. Its target is unknown. Overall study results and limits: It was possible that PCR favored shorter templates, equally so in patients and controls.

Each of the CD4+ naive, central memory, regulatory and stem cell-like memory populations was sorted via CD45RO/CCR7/CD25/CD127/CD95/CD27. Expressed TCRB transcripts were sequenced, since all the RNA that had been isolated was reverse transcribed. The average output of naive, central memory and regulatory T cell samples was approximately 3.8 million reads. The method was immunoSEQ multiplex PCR; TCRdb's version includes in-frame clones alone and lacks a portion of them. Of 300,000 to 400,000 clones in the sample, 6.5% to 10% were seen once. The source is a woman between 18 and 30 years old in good health. Sequenced input: central memory CD4+ T cells from blood.

As DNA, the CDR3 is TGTGCCAGCAGTGAATCTGGGTCTGTGGAAGCTTTCTTT. Its protein product is CASSESGSVEAFF. This chain uses TRBV6-1 with TRBJ1-1; no definite D call. The CDR3 sequence is 13 residues long. CDR1 is MNHNS and CDR2 is SASEGT in the germline V gene. V was pared by 2 bases and J by 8 bases, with 12 bases between.